Described below is a single T cell receptor (beta chain) sequence and its context. The sample comes from a study of shared T cell receptors in the human thymus. V was pared by 3 bases and J by 13 bases, with 10 bases between. The CDR3 is made up of 11 amino acids. Germline CDR1 and CDR2: LGHNT and FRNRAP. Method: immunoSEQ multiplex PCR; TCRdb's copy keeps in-frame clones and lacks some. Of under 450,000 clones listed, 95% are singletons. This TCR was recovered from a human donor. The sample was thymocytes. This chain joins TRBV12-5 and TRBJ2-1; D gene uncertain. CDR3 nucleotide sequence: TGTGCTAGTGGTTTCGGCTTAGCCCAGTTCTTC. Its translation is CASGFGLAQFF. Using reference TRBV12-5 and TRBJ2-1 for the parts outside the CDR3, the full variable domain is DARVTQTPRHKVTEMGQEVTMRCQPILGHNTVFWYRQTMMQGLELLAYFRNRAPLDDSGMPKDRFSAEMPDATLATLKIQPSEPRDSAVYFCASGFGLAQFFGPGTRLTVL.